This T cell receptor (beta chain) was sequenced in a study of glioma-infiltrating T cells after dendritic cell vaccination. Time point noted: after dendritic cell vaccination, including at tumor progression/relapse. PBMC were collected before vaccination, two weeks after the third vaccination, and at progression. General study points: Few patients contributed both blood and tumor specimens. Higher pretreatment TIL content predicted longer progression-free time and survival.

For this clone: Its antigen is not identified.

Data came from immunoSEQ multiplex PCR; TCRdb stores just in-frame clones and leaves some out. The profile shows more than 95,000 clones, 80% of them singletons. The V gene's germline CDR1 is SGHNT and CDR2 YENEEA. V lost 5 bases to trimming and J lost 9 bases; unmatched junction nucleotides: 10. This CDR3 has 13 residues. The source of this sequence is a human donor with glioblastoma. The genes are TRBV11-3 and TRBJ2-7; 7 nucleotides line up with TRBD1. This specimen consisted of blood, obtained after dendritic cell vaccination. CDR3 DNA: TGTGCCAGCAGCCTGGAAAACAGGGGACGGCAGTACTTC. It encodes CASSLENRGRQYF.